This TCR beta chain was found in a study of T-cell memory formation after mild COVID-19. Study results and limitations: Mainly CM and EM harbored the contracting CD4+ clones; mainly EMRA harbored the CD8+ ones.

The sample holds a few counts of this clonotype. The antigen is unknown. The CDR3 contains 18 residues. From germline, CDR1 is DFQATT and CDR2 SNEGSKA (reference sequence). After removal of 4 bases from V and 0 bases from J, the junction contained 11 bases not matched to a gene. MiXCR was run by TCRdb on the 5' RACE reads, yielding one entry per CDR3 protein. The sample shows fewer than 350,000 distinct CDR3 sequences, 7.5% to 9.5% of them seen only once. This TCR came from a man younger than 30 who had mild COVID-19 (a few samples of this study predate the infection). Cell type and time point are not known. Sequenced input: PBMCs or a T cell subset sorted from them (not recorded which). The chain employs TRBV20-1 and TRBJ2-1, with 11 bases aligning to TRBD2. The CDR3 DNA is TGCAGTGCTAATAGCGGGGGGGCTTTGGCCCGCTCCTACAATGAGCAGTTCTTC. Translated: CSANSGGALARSYNEQFF.